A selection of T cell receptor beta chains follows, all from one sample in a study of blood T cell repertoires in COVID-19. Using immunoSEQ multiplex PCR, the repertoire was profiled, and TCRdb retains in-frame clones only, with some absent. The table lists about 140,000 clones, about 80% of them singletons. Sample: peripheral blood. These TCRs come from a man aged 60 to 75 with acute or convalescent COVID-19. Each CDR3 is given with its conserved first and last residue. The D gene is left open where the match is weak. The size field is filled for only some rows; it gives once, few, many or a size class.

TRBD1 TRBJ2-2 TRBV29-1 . TGCAGCGTCCGACAGGGGGCGCAGAACACCGGGGAGCTGTTTTTT CSVRQGAQNTGELFF
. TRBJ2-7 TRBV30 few TGTGCCTGGAGTCCCAGCGGCAGCGAGCAGTACTTC CAWSPSGSEQYF
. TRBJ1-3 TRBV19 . TGTGCCACCCTACCGGCAGGCGCCTCCGGAAACACCATATATTTT CATLPAGASGNTIYF
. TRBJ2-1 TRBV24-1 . TGTGCCACCAGTGATTGGGGGTCTGCGGGACCTACCAATGAGCAGTTCTTC CATSDWGSAGPTNEQFF
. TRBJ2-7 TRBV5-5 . TGTGCCAGCAGCTTGGATTCGGGGAGCTACGAGCAGTACTTC CASSLDSGSYEQYF
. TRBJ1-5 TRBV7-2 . TGTGCCAGCAGCTTAGTACGAGATCAGCCCCAGCATTTT CASSLVRDQPQHF
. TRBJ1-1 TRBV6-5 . TGTGCCAGCAGTTACTCCCGGGACACTGAAGCTTTCTTT CASSYSRDTEAFF
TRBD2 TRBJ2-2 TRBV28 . TGTGCCACCTCTAGCGGGAGGGCCACCGGGGAGCTGTTTTTT CATSSGRATGELFF
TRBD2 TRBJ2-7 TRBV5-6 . TGTGCCAGCAGCTTGGGTTCTAGCGGGACCTACGAGCAGTACTTC CASSLGSSGTYEQYF
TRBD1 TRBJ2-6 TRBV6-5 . TGTGCCAGCAGCATAGACAGGGCTGGGGCCAACGTCCTGACTTTC CASSIDRAGANVLTF
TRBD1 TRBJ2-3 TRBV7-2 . TGTGCCAGCAGCCCTGACAGGGCCACAGATACGCAGTATTTT CASSPDRATDTQYF
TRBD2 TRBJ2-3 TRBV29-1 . TGCAGCGTTCGGACTAGCGGGTATACGCAGTATTTT CSVRTSGYTQYF
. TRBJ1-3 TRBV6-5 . TGTGCCAGCAGGGAGACAGGCTCTGGAAACACCATATATTTT CASRETGSGNTIYF
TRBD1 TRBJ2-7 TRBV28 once TGTGCCAGCAGGCGGGGACAGGGGGCCTCCTACGAGCAGTACTTC CASRRGQGASYEQYF
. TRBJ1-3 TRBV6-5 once TGTGCCAGCAGATATTCAGGCTTCTCTGGAAACACCATATATTTT CASRYSGFSGNTIYF
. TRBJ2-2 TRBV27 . TGTGCCAGCAGTAGGGGGGGATTCACCGGGGAGCTGTTTTTT CASSRGGFTGELFF